The present T cell receptor beta chain was sequenced within a study of T cell repertoires in cytomegalovirus infection. Study-level information: It can be stated that public TCR beta signatures indicated CMV infection as well as a matching HLA type. Study results and limitations: Summed public TCR beta family frequency identified CMV carriers bearing the relevant HLA. The study found HLA-C-restricted CMV-specific TCR beta clonotypes dominating the ex vivo response.

Each CDR3 protein is one row after TCRdb ran MiXCR on the reads. Here the sample spans roughly 500,000 distinct CDR3 sequences, 15% to 20% being singletons. CDR3 length: 20 amino acids. Germline V CDR1 and CDR2: LGHDT, YNNKEL (reference sequence). After removal of 2 bases from V and 0 bases from J, the junction contained 16 bases not matched to a gene. This clonotype was seen only a few times. The antigen is unknown. The receptor was derived from a human donor in good health (CMV status not recorded). Some clones in this sample may be carry-over from other donors' samples. The sample comprised CD8+ T cells from PBMCs. The rearrangement joins TRBV3-1 to TRBJ2-4; TRBD1 matches at 7 bases. CDR3 in amino acids: CASSQPRQGGRPLAKNIQYF. CDR3 nucleotides: TGTGCCAGCAGCCAACCTCGGCAAGGGGGCCGACCCTTAGCCAAAAACATTCAGTACTTC.